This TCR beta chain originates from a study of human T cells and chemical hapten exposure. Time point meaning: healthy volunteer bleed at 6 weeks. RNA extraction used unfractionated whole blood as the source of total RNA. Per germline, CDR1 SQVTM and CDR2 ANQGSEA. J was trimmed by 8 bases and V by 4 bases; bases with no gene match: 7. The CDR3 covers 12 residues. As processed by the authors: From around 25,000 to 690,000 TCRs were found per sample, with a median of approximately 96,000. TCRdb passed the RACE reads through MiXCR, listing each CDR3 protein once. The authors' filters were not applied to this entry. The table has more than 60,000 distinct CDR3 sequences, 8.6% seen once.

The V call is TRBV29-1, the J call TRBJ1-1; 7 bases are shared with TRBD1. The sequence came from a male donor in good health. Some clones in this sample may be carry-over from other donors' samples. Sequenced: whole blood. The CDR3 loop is CSVGGDSLEAFF. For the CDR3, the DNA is TGCAGCGTTGGAGGGGACAGTCTCGAAGCTTTCTTT.